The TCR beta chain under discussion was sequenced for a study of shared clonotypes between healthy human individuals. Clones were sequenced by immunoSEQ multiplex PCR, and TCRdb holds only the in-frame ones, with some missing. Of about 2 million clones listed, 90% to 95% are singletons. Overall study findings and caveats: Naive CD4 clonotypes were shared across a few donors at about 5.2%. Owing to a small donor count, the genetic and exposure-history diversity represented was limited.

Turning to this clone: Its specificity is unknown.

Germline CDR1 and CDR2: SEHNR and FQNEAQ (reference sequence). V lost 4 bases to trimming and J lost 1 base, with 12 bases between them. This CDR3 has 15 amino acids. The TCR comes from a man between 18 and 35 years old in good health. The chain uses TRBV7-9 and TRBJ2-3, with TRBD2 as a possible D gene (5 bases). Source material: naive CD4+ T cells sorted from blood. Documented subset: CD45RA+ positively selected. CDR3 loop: CASSYSLGGTDTQYF. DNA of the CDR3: TGTGCCAGCAGCTACTCTCTCGGGGGCACAGATACGCAGTATTTT.